A single sample is the source of the 19 T cell receptor beta chains below, sequenced in a study of beta chain features in type 1 diabetes (dated by TCRdb to 2017 to 2018). To prepare the library, the immunoSEQ multiplex PCR assay was applied. All of the isolated RNA was reverse transcribed with the High Capacity cDNA Reverse Transcription Kit, so expressed TCRB transcripts were sequenced. The table comes from immuneACCESS by way of TCRdb, which keeps in-frame sequences with V and J called. Part of the clones is missing from these tables; in studies checked, under half for an unresolved V gene and the rest for unknown reasons. Recorded for this sample are some 350,000 clones; roughly 13% of them occurred a single time. The top ten constitute roughly 0.015% of the sample. The paper as a whole reports these results and caveats: A moderate but significant shortening of TCRB CDR3 length was observed in type 1 diabetes patients in all four CD4+ subsets.

These receptors' antigens are unknown. The sample consisted of naive CD4+ T cells from blood. The cell subset or site tag for this specimen amounts to: true naive CD4+ T cells. The receptors come from a woman between 18 and 30 years old with type 1 diabetes.

This clone turned up a few times. This chain joins TRBV5-1 and TRBJ2-1; 7 nucleotides match TRBD2. V shed 7 bases and J 6 bases; nucleotides not matched to a gene: 7. This CDR3 is built from 13 residues. Germline CDR1 reads SGHRS; CDR2 reads YFSETQ. CDR3 protein: CASRPGGLNEQFF. CDR3 sequence (DNA): TGCGCCAGCCGGCCGGGAGGACTCAATGAGCAGTTCTTC.

The chain is built from TRBV18 and TRBJ2-5; possibly TRBD2 for D (6 bases). Looked up from germline, CDR1 is KGHSH and CDR2 is LQKENI. The CDR3 sequence is 14 residues long. Trimming pared 2 bases from V and 7 bases from J, leaving 14 bases between. The CDR3 region has the DNA TGTGCCAGCTCACCAGGAGGGGATATAGGGACCCAGTACTTC. Amino acid sequence: CASSPGGDIGTQYF.

The table lists this clone with a few counts. In DNA, the CDR3 is TGTGCCAGCAGGGACACTTTCACAGATACGCAGTATTTT. This translates into CASRDTFTDTQYF. The chain links TRBV7-2 to TRBJ2-3; tentatively, D is TRBD1 (5 bases). V was shortened by 6 bases and J by 2 bases, with 9 bases between the two germline ends. CDR1 and CDR2 from the germline V gene are SGHTA and FQGNSA. There are 13 residues in the CDR3.

The chain uses TRBV13 and TRBJ1-1, with D uncertain. The V and J ends lost 0 bases and 0 bases respectively, with 5 bases between them. This CDR3 is built from 14 residues. Germline assignment: CDR1 PRHDT and CDR2 FYEKMQ (reference sequence). The DNA for the CDR3 is TGTGCCAGCAGCTTAGGACACCTGAACACTGAAGCTTTCTTT. Its protein is CASSLGHLNTEAFF.

The CDR3 region is CASSVSTSGVNNEKLFF. The CDR3 DNA reads as TGTGCCAGCAGTGTGTCCACTTCAGGGGTAAATAATGAAAAACTGTTTTTT. The gene calls are TRBV25-1 and TRBJ1-4; tentatively, D is TRBD1 (6 bases). CDR3 size: 17 residues. CDR1 MGHDK and CDR2 SYGVNS come from the germline V gene. V lost 4 bases to trimming and J lost 4 bases, with 19 bases between them.

V and J are TRBV20-1 and TRBJ2-1, with 7 nucleotides matching TRBD1. The CDR3 loop spans 11 amino acids. The V segment lost 6 bases and the J segment 5 bases; nucleotides outside the gene matches: 1. Germline CDR1 is DFQATT and CDR2 is SNEGSKA (reference sequence). The CDR3 spells CSARGNNEQFF. In DNA form, the CDR3 reads TGCAGTGCCAGGGGGAACAATGAGCAGTTCTTC.

The CDR3 region has the DNA TGTGCCAGCAGACTGGACAGGGAGTATGGCTACACCTTC. This sequence encodes CASRLDREYGYTF. This rearrangement joins TRBV6-1 to TRBJ1-2; 8 bases fit TRBD1. Germline loops: CDR1 MNHNS, CDR2 SASEGT. J was trimmed by 5 bases and V by 6 bases; bases with no gene match: 5. This CDR3 has 13 residues.

This clone was detected a few times. The J gene is TRBJ2-1, the V gene TRBV30, with a weak D call TRBD2 (6 bases). Per germline, CDR1 GTSNPN and CDR2 SVGIG (reference sequence). Trimming took off 0 bases at V and 12 bases at J, with 15 bases between the two ends. The CDR3 sequence is 13 residues long. The CDR3 DNA reads TGTGCCTGGAGTGTCAACGCGGGACCTATGCAGTTCTTC. Amino acids: CAWSVNAGPMQFF.

The genes are TRBV14 and TRBJ2-1, with D tentatively TRBD1 (5 bases). Germline V gene lookup returns CDR1 SGHDN and CDR2 FVKESK. This CDR3 contains 14 residues. V was cut by 4 bases and J by 4 bases, with 11 bases left in between. The CDR3 DNA sequence: TGTGCCAGCAGCCCAGGGTCACTTTACAATGAGCAGTTCTTC. Protein sequence: CASSPGSLYNEQFF.

V gene TRBV11-3 combines with J gene TRBJ2-1, with 7 positions matching TRBD2. The CDR3 is 18 amino acids. Trimming cost V 0 bases and J 1 base; bases outside gene matches: 9. Germline lookup yields CDR1 SGHNT and CDR2 YENEEA. The CDR3 bases are TGTGCCAGCAGCTTAGATCAAGGCGGGAGCGGGTCCTACAATGAGCAGTTCTTC. As protein: CASSLDQGGSGSYNEQFF. The full variable domain, rest sourced from reference TRBV11-3 and TRBJ2-1, is EAGVVQSPRYKIIEKKQPVAFWCNPISGHNTLYWYLQNLGQGPELLIRYENEEAVDDSQLPKDRFSAERLKGVDSTLKIQPAELGDSAVYLCASSLDQGGSGSYNEQFFGPGTRLTVL.

The chain joins TRBV7-2 to TRBJ1-2, with 7 nucleotides matching TRBD1. Per germline, CDR1 SGHTA and CDR2 FQGNSA. Trimming at V came to 5 bases and at J to 6 bases, leaving 9 bases not matched to a gene. CDR3 length: 14 amino acids. This CDR3 is CASSRGPTGDGYTF. CDR3 nucleotide sequence: TGTGCCAGCAGCAGGGGCCCCACAGGGGATGGCTACACCTTC.

The chain has TRBV18 and TRBJ2-5, with 7 bases aligning to TRBD2. Per germline, CDR1 KGHSH and CDR2 LQKENI. V lost 4 bases, J lost 3 bases, and 8 bases stayed unmatched. This CDR3 is 15 amino acids long. The CDR3 DNA follows: TGTGCCAGCTCACTTAATCGACTAGCAGAAGAGACCCAGTACTTC. This translates into CASSLNRLAEETQYF. Together with reference TRBV18 and TRBJ2-5, the CDR3 gives the full variable domain: NAGVMQNPRHLVRRRGQEARLRCSPMKGHSHVYWYRQLPEEGLKFMVYLQKENIIDESGMPKERFSAEFPKEGPSILRIQQVVRGDSAAYFCASSLNRLAEETQYFGPGTRLLVL.

Here the CDR3 reads CASSLRTAPSTDTQYF. CDR3 DNA sequence: TGTGCCAGCAGCCTCCGGACAGCTCCTAGCACAGATACGCAGTATTTT. This chain connects TRBV7-2 to TRBJ2-3; a possible D gene is TRBD1 (6 bases). This CDR3 has 16 residues. Germline V CDR1 and CDR2: SGHTA, FQGNSA. V was shortened by 5 bases and J by 0 bases, with 15 bases between the two germline ends.

The CDR3 region has the DNA TGCGCCAGCAGTCGGACAGATGCTCAGGGAGATACGCAGTATTTT. Encoded protein: CASSRTDAQGDTQYF. This chain links TRBV5-1 with TRBJ2-3; D possibly corresponds to TRBD1 (6 bases). V gave up 5 bases and J gave up 5 bases, with 18 bases separating them. Germline V gene lookup returns CDR1 SGHRS and CDR2 YFSETQ. The CDR3 spans 15 residues.

This clone was detected a few times. The chain combines TRBV29-1 with TRBJ2-7, with TRBD1 matching over 9 bases. The V and J ends lost 6 bases and 4 bases, in that order; junction bases with no gene match: 13. CDR1 and CDR2 (germline): SQVTM, ANQGSEA. This CDR3 has 15 amino acids. The CDR3 DNA sequence: TGCAGCGTAGCCCGAGGGAGGGACAGGGTGTACGAGCAGTACTTC. Protein sequence: CSVARGRDRVYEQYF.

Ten or more counts support this clone. V is TRBV29-1 and J is TRBJ2-5; perhaps TRBD2 as D (6 bases). Germline CDR1 is SQVTM and CDR2 is ANQGSEA. The CDR3 runs to 12 residues. V lost 4 bases and J lost 3, with 9 bases in between. The CDR3: CSVASAEETQYF. CDR3 DNA sequence: TGCAGCGTTGCTAGCGCGGAAGAGACCCAGTACTTC.

Only a few counts were recorded for this clone. The chain recombines TRBV2 with TRBJ2-5; D perhaps matches TRBD1 (5 bases). Germline-derived CDR1 and CDR2 are SNHLY and FYNNEI. This CDR3 is built from 14 residues. V shed 3 bases and J shed 5 bases, with 13 bases lying between them. The CDR3 DNA reads TGTGCCAGCAGTGAGCTGGGGCCCGAGGAGACCCAGTACTTC. Translated: CASSELGPEETQYF.

J is TRBJ2-1 and V is TRBV5-1; the match to TRBD2 covers 9 bases. The V and J ends lost 3 bases and 7 bases, in that order; junction bases with no gene match: 5. CDR1 SGHRS and CDR2 YFSETQ come from the germline V gene. This CDR3 is built from 14 residues. CDR3 region: CASSWDSGSNEQFF. The CDR3 nucleotides read TGCGCCAGCAGCTGGGATAGCGGGAGTAATGAGCAGTTCTTC. The whole variable domain, remainder taken from reference TRBV5-1 and TRBJ2-1, is KAGVTQTPRYLIKTRGQQVTLSCSPISGHRSVSWYQQTPGQGLQFLFEYFSETQRNKGNFPGRFSGRQFSNSRSEMNVSTLELGDSALYLCASSWDSGSNEQFFGPGTRLTVL.

V usage is TRBV11-2 and J usage is TRBJ2-7; D might be TRBD1 (6 bases). CDR3 size: 14 residues. Looked up from germline, CDR1 is SGHAT and CDR2 is FQNNGV. Trimming took 5 bases from V and 5 from J, leaving 16 bases between them. The CDR3 sequence is CASSPDGDNHEQYF. Here the CDR3 DNA reads TGTGCCAGCAGCCCAGACGGGGACAACCACGAGCAGTACTTC. Variable domain in full (rest from reference TRBV11-2 and TRBJ2-7): EAGVAQSPRYKIIEKRQSVAFWCNPISGHATLYWYQQILGQGPKLLIQFQNNGVVDDSQLPKDRFSAERLKGVDSTLKIQPAKLEDSAVYLCASSPDGDNHEQYFGPGTRLTVT.